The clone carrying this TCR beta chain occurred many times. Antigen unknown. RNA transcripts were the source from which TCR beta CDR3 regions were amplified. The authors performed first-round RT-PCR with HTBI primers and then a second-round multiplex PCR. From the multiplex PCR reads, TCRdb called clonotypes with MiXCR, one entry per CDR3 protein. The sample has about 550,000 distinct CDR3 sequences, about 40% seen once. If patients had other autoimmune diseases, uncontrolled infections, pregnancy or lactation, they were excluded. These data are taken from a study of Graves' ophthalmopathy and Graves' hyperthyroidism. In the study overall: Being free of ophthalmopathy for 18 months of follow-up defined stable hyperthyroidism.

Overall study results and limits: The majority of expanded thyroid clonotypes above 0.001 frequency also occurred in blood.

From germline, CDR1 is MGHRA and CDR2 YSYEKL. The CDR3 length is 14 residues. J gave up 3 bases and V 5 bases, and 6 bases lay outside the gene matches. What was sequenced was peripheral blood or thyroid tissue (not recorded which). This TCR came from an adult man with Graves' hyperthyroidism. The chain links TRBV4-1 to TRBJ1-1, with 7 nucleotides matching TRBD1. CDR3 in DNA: TGCGCCAGCAGCACCCGACAGGGCGACACTGAAGCTTTCTTT. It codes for CASSTRQGDTEAFF.